The subject of this entry is one T cell receptor (beta chain). Antigen specificity is unknown. These data originate in a study of T cells in Graves' hyperthyroidism and ophthalmopathy. Study-wide results and limits: Before onset, by a median of around six months, the model predicted ophthalmopathy.

Diagnostic assessment was based on clinical symptoms, serum thyroxine and TRAb, thyroid ultrasound and orbital computed tomography. From RNA transcripts, TCR beta CDR3 regions were amplified. First-round RT-PCR with HTBI primers amplified the TCR CDR3 region. TCRdb independently ran MiXCR on the multiplex PCR reads; one entry per CDR3 protein. Among hundreds of thousands of distinct CDR3 sequences, nearly 45% were seen once, and the ten largest hold about 7%. The V end lost 7 bases, the J end lost 6 bases, and 22 bases lay between the germline ends. Per germline, CDR1 KGHDR and CDR2 SFDVKD. The CDR3 spans 16 residues.

This rearrangement joins TRBV24-1 to TRBJ2-3; D may be TRBD2 (7 bases). The sequence derives from an adult man with Graves' disease, either hyperthyroidism or ophthalmopathy (not recorded which). Sample: peripheral blood or thyroid tissue (not recorded which). The DNA of the CDR3 is TGTGCCACCAGCCTCACGGGGAGGGGGGGCTCGGATACGCAGTATTTT. It codes for CATSLTGRGGSDTQYF.